The subject of this entry is one TCR beta chain. Trimming removed 5 bases from V and 8 bases from J, with 16 bases in between. The length of the CDR3 is 14 residues. Germline lookup yields CDR1 MNHNS and CDR2 SASEGT. This entry is derived from a study of T cell changes during pregnancy in multiple sclerosis. Repertoires were generated with immunoSEQ multiplex PCR, while TCRdb's copy carries only in-frame clones and drops some. This sample carries tens of thousands of clones, about 94% of them seen once, and the ten largest clones take 0.39%. This chain connects TRBV6-1 to TRBJ2-4; possible D gene TRBD2, 7 bases. This receptor was taken from a female donor with multiple sclerosis, enrolled in a pregnancy study. Sequencing was performed on CD4+ T cells from peripheral blood mononuclear cells, taken in the second trimester of pregnancy. The CDR3, as DNA: TGTGCCAGCAGTCCTGAGGGAGGGGGGGACATTCAGTACTTC. Translating gives CASSPEGGGDIQYF.